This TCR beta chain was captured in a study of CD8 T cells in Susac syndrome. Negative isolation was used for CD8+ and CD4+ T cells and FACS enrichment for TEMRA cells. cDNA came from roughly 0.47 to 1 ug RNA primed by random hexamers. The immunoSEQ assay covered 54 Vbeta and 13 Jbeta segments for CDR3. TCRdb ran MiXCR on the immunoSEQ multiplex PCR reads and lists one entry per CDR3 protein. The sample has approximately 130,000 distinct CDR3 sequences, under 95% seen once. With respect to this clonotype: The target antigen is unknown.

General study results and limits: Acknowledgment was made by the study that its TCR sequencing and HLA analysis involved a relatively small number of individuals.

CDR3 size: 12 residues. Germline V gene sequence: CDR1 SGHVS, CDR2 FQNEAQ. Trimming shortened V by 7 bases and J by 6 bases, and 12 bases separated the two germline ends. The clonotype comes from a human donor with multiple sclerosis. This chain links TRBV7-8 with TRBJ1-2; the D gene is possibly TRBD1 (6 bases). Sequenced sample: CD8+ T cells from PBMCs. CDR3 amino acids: CASTADSHGYTF. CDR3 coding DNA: TGTGCCAGCACTGCGGACAGTCATGGCTACACCTTC.